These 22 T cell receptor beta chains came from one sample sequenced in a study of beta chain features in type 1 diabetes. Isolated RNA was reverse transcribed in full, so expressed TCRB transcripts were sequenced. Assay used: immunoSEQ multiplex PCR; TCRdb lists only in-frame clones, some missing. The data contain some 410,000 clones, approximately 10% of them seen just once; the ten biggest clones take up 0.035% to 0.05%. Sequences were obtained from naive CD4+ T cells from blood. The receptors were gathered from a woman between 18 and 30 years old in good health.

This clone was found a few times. CDR3 sequence reads: CASSLPIGRGTDTQYF. The CDR3 bases are TGTGCCAGCAGTTTACCGATCGGGAGAGGCACAGATACGCAGTATTTT. V is TRBV28 and J is TRBJ2-3; D may be TRBD2 (6 bases). Trimming cost V 2 bases and J 1 base, with 13 bases left between them. CDR3 length: 16 residues. From germline, CDR1 is MDHEN and CDR2 SYDVKM.

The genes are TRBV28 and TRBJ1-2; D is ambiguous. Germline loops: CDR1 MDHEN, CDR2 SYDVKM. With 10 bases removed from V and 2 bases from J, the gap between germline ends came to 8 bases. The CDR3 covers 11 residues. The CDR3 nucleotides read TGTGCCACCCTCGGCAACTATGGCTACACCTTC. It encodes CATLGNYGYTF.

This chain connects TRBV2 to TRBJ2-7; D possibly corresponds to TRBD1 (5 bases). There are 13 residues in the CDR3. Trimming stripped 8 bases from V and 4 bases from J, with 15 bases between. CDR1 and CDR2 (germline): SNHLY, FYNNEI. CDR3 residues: CASQWGYSYEQYV. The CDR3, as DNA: TGTGCCAGCCAGTGGGGCTATTCTTACGAGCAGTACGTC.

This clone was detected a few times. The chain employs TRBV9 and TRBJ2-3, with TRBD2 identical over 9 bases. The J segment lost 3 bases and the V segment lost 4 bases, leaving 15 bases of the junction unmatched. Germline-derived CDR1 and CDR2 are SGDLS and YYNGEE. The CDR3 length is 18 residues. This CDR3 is CASSTRPFPGLATDTQYF. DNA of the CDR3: TGTGCCAGCAGCACTCGACCCTTCCCGGGACTAGCAACAGATACGCAGTATTTT.

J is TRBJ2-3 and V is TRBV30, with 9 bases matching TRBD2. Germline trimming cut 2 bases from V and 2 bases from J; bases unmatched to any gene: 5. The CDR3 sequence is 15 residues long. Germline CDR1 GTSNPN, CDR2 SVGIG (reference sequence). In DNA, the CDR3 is TGTGCCTGGAGTCCCCTAGCGGGACTCACAGATACGCAGTATTTT. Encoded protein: CAWSPLAGLTDTQYF.

CDR3 coding DNA: TGTGCCAGCAGCTCCCAGACAGGAATGGGCTATGGCTACACCTTC. Residues: CASSSQTGMGYGYTF. V is TRBV9 and J is TRBJ1-2; TRBD1 might be the D (6 bases). The germline V gene has CDR1 SGDLS and CDR2 YYNGEE. The CDR3 has 15 residues. Trimming shortened V by 4 bases and J by 4 bases, and 17 bases separated the two germline ends.

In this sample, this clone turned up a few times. This CDR3 is CASSLGQPDTQYF. CDR3 DNA: TGTGCCAGCAGCCTGGGACAGCCAGATACGCAGTATTTT. The chain links TRBV9 to TRBJ2-3; TRBD1 matches 7 bases. The CDR3 extends over 13 amino acids. The junction had 3 bases not matched to a gene; V was cut back by 4 bases and J by 4 bases. Looked up from germline, CDR1 is SGDLS and CDR2 is YYNGEE.

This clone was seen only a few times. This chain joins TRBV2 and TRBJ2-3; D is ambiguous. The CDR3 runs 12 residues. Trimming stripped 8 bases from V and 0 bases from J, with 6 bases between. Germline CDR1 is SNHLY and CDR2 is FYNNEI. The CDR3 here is CASYLSTDTQYF. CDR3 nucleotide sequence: TGTGCCAGCTACTTAAGCACAGATACGCAGTATTTT.

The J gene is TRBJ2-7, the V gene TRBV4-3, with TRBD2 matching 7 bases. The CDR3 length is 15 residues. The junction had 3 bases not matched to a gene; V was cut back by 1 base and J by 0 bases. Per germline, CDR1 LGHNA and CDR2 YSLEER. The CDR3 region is CASSQGLADSYEQYV. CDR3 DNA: TGCGCCAGCAGCCAAGGCCTAGCGGACTCCTACGAGCAGTACGTC.

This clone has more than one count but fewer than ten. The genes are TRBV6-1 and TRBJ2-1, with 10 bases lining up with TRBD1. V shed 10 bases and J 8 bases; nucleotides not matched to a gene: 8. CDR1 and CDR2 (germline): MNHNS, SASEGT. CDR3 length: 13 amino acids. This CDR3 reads CAIRQGARHEQFF. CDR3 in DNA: TGTGCCATACGACAGGGGGCGCGGCATGAGCAGTTCTTC.

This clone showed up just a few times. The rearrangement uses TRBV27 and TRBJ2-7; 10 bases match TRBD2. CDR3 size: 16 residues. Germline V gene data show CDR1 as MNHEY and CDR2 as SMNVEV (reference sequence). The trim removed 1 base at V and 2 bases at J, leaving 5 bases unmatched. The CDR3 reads CASSLFGTSVPYEQYF. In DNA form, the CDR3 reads TGTGCCAGCAGTTTATTCGGGACTAGCGTTCCCTACGAGCAGTACTTC.

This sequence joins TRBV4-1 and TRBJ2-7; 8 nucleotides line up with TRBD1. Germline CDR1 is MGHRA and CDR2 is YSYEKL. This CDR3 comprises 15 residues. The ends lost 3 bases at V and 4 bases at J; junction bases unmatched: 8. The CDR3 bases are TGCGCCAGCAGCCACCTACGGACAGGGTGGTACGAGCAGTACTTC. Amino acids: CASSHLRTGWYEQYF.

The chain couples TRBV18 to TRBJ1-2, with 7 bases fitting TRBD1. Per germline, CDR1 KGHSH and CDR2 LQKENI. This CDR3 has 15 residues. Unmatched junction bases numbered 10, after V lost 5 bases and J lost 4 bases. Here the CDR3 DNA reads TGTGCCAGCTCAGCCACAGGGGTCACGGGCTATGGCTACACCTTC. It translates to CASSATGVTGYGYTF.

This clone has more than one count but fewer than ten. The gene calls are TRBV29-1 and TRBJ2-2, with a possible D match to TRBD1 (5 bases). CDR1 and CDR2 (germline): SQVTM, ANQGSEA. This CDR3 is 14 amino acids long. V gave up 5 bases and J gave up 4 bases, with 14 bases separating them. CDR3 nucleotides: TGCAGCGTTCGGGCAGGGCCCAGCACCGGGGAGCTGTTTTTT. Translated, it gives CSVRAGPSTGELFF.

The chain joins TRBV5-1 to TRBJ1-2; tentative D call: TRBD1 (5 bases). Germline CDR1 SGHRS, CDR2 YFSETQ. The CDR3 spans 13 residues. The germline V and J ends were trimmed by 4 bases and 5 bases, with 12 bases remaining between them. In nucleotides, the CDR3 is TGCGCCAGCAGCGGGGACGGAGCTTATGGCTACACCTTC. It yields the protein CASSGDGAYGYTF.

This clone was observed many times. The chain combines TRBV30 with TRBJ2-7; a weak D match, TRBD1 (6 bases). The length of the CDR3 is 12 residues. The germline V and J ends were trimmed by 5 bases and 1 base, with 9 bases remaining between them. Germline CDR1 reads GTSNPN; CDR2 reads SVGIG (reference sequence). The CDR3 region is CAWGQLSYEQYF. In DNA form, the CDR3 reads TGTGCCTGGGGACAGTTATCCTACGAGCAGTACTTC.

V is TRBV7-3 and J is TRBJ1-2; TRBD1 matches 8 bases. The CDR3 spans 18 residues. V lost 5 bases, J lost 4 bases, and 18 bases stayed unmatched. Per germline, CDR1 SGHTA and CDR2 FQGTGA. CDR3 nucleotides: TGTGCCAGCAGCCCGACCGGACCTGGGACAGGCAATCCCTATGGCTACACCTTC. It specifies CASSPTGPGTGNPYGYTF. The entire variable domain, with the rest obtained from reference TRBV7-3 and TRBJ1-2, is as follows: GAGVSQTPSNKVTEKGKYVELRCDPISGHTALYWYRQSLGQGPEFLIYFQGTGAADDSGLPNDRFFAVRPEGSVSTLKIQRTERGDSAVYLCASSPTGPGTGNPYGYTFGSGTRLTVV.

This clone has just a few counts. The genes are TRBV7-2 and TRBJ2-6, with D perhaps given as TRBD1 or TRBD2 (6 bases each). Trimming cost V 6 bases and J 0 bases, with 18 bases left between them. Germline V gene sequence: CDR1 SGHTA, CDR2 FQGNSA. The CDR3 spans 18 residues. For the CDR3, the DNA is TGTGCCAGCAGTCTGTTGTGGGGGGCCGACTCTGGGGCCAACGTCCTGACTTTC. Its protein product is CASSLLWGADSGANVLTF.

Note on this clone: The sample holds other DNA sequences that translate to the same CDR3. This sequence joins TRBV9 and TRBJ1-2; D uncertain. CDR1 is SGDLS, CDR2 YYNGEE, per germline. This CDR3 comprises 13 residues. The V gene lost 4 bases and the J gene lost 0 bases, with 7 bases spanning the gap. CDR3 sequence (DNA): TGTGCCAGCAGCCCCACAACTAACTATGGCTACACCTTC. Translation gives CASSPTTNYGYTF.

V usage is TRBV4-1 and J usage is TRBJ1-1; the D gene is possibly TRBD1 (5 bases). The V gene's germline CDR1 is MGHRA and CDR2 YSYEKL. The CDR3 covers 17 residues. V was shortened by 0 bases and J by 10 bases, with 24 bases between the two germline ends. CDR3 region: CASSQDRWFDVPGGAFF. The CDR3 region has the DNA TGCGCCAGCAGCCAAGATCGATGGTTTGACGTACCGGGGGGAGCTTTCTTT.

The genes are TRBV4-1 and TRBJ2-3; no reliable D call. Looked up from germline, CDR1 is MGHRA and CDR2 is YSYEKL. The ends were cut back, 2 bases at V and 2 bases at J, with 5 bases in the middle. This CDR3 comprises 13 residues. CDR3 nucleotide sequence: TGCGCCAGCAGCCAAAAGAACACAGATACGCAGTATTTT. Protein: CASSQKNTDTQYF.

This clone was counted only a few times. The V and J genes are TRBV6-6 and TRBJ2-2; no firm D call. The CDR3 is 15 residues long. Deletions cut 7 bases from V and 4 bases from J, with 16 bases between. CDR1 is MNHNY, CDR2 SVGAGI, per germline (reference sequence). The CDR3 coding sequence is TGTGCCAGCACCGGAACCCTCGCCGCCACCGGGGAGCTGTTTTTT. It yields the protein CASTGTLAATGELFF.